What follows are 10 T cell receptor beta chains derived from one specimen sequenced in a study of blood T cell repertoires in COVID-19. TCRdb's copy holds only in-frame clones and misses some; the assay was immunoSEQ multiplex PCR. The table shows 65,000 to 90,000 clones, with 80% to 90% occurring only once. Sequencing used peripheral blood. The source of these receptors is a man aged 45 to 65 with acute or convalescent COVID-19.

J is TRBJ2-5 and V is TRBV29-1; D remains unclear. Trimming left V 4 bases short and J 5 bases short, with 17 bases between. CDR1 and CDR2 (germline): SQVTM, ANQGSEA. CDR3 length: 14 amino acids. CDR3 protein: CSVGALPPRETQYF. CDR3 bases: TGCAGCGTTGGAGCACTACCTCCAAGGGAGACCCAGTACTTC.

The rearrangement uses TRBV29-1 and TRBJ1-2; 8 bases match TRBD1. Looked up from germline, CDR1 is SQVTM and CDR2 is ANQGSEA. V lost 3 bases to trimming and J lost 4 bases; unmatched junction nucleotides: 4. The CDR3 is made up of 13 amino acids. The CDR3 DNA follows: TGCAGCGTTGATTCAGGGGGCAGCTATGGCTACACCTTC. Its protein is CSVDSGGSYGYTF.

This CDR3 reads CASSGGTGRETQYF. The CDR3 coding sequence is TGTGCCAGCAGTGGCGGGACAGGCCGGGAGACCCAGTACTTC. The chain carries TRBV2 and TRBJ2-5; 8 nucleotides match TRBD1. Germline V gene lookup returns CDR1 SNHLY and CDR2 FYNNEI. The CDR3 contains 14 residues. J was trimmed by 5 bases and V by 4 bases; bases with no gene match: 6.

The V and J genes are TRBV6-6 and TRBJ2-7; no clear D. CDR1 and CDR2 (germline): MNHNY, SVGAGI (reference sequence). The length of the CDR3 is 12 residues. The V and J ends lost 8 bases and 2 bases respectively, with 10 bases between them. CDR3 residues: CASADNPYEQYF. Here the CDR3 DNA reads TGTGCCAGCGCAGACAACCCCTACGAGCAGTACTTC.

V usage is TRBV27 and J usage is TRBJ2-1; tentative D call: TRBD2 (6 bases). Per the germline V gene, CDR1 is MNHEY and CDR2 is SMNVEV (reference sequence). With 10 bases removed from V and 7 bases from J, the gap between germline ends came to 14 bases. The CDR3 length is 12 residues. CDR3 amino acids: CATRTSGNEQFF. The CDR3 nucleotides read TGTGCCACACGGACAAGCGGGAATGAGCAGTTCTTC.

The V gene is TRBV28, the J gene TRBJ2-3; maybe TRBD2 (6 bases). In germline, CDR1 is MDHEN, CDR2 SYDVKM. The CDR3 loop spans 12 amino acids. Trimming took off 1 base at V and 11 bases at J, with 10 bases between the two ends. In nucleotides, the CDR3 is TGTGCCAGCAGTTTATCGGGGCGGGGGCAGTATTTT. It yields the protein CASSLSGRGQYF.

J is TRBJ2-1 and V is TRBV9; 8 bases line up with TRBD2. CDR1 is SGDLS and CDR2 is YYNGEE in the germline V gene. CDR3 length: 15 residues. Losses at the gene ends were 4 bases for V and 9 bases for J; bases not matched to a gene: 12. The CDR3 DNA follows: TGTGCCAGCAGCATTAGAGGACTAGCAGGCGGTGAGCAGTTCTTC. As protein: CASSIRGLAGGEQFF.

This chain links TRBV5-6 with TRBJ1-5, with a possible D match to TRBD1 (5 bases). This CDR3 comprises 15 residues. From germline, CDR1 is SGHDT and CDR2 YYEEEE. V was pared by 1 base and J by 3 bases, with 11 bases between. CDR3 residues: CASSLNTGVNQPQHF. CDR3 DNA: TGTGCCAGCAGCTTGAATACAGGCGTCAATCAGCCCCAGCATTTT. Complete variable domain (other parts from reference TRBV5-6 and TRBJ1-5): DAGVTQSPTHLIKTRGQQVTLRCSPKSGHDTVSWYQQALGQGPQFIFQYYEEEERQRGNFPDRFSGHQFPNYSSELNVNALLLGDSALYLCASSLNTGVNQPQHFGDGTRLSIL.

This sequence joins TRBV19 and TRBJ2-1, with D possibly TRBD2 on 7 matching bases. Germline V gene sequence: CDR1 LNHDA, CDR2 SQIVND (reference sequence). Deletions cut 7 bases from V and 12 bases from J, with 22 bases between. This CDR3 has 14 residues. DNA of the CDR3: TGTGCCAGTACCCCACTGGGGGGAGGGGGGCTGCAGTTCTTC. Protein: CASTPLGGGGLQFF. The whole variable domain, remainder taken from reference TRBV19 and TRBJ2-1, is DGGITQSPKYLFRKEGQNVTLSCEQNLNHDAMYWYRQDPGQGLRLIYYSQIVNDFQKGDIAEGYSVSREKKESFPLTVTSAQKNPTAFYLCASTPLGGGGLQFFGPGTRLTVL.

This chain links TRBV28 with TRBJ2-3; 8 nucleotides agree with TRBD2. The length of the CDR3 is 15 residues. V was clipped by 3 bases and J by 2 bases; unmatched bases: 4. CDR1 MDHEN and CDR2 SYDVKM come from the germline V gene. DNA of the CDR3: TGTGCCAGCAGTTTGGGACTAGAATACACAGATACGCAGTATTTT. The encoded protein is CASSLGLEYTDTQYF. The whole variable domain, filled in from reference TRBV28 and TRBJ2-3, reads DVKVTQSSRYLVKRTGEKVFLECVQDMDHENMFWYRQDPGLGLRLIYFSYDVKMKEKGDIPEGYSVSREKKERFSLILESASTNQTSMYLCASSLGLEYTDTQYFGPGTRLTVL.